What follows are 2 T cell receptor beta chains derived from one specimen sequenced in a study of vaccination effects on CD4 cells after COVID-19. Produced via immunoSEQ multiplex PCR; TCRdb's table is partial and in-frame only. This sample has tens of thousands of clones, with roughly 76% found just once. The antigens these receptors bind are not known. ViraFEST expansion of antigen-specific CD4+ T cells with viral peptide pools preceded sequencing. Isolating CD4+ T cells followed around nine days of culture. The specimen was CD4+ T cells from PBMCs cultured with HCoV-229E spike peptides, collected before COVID-19 vaccination. Receptors originate from a human donor who received a COVID-19 vaccine.

The chain uses TRBV5-8 and TRBJ1-2; 8 bases match TRBD1. The CDR3 loop spans 13 amino acids. Germline loops: CDR1 SGHTS, CDR2 YDEGEE. J gave up 6 bases and V 5 bases, and 6 bases lay outside the gene matches. This chain's CDR3 is CASSLGQGDGYTF. The CDR3 region has the DNA TGTGCCAGCAGTCTCGGACAGGGAGATGGCTACACCTTC.

The chain couples TRBV29-1 to TRBJ1-3, with TRBD1 as a possible D gene (5 bases). This CDR3 spans 15 amino acids. Germline assignment: CDR1 SQVTM and CDR2 ANQGSEA. Trimming took 4 bases from V and 0 from J, leaving 13 bases between them. CDR3 region: CSVVTASSSGNTIYF. CDR3 bases: TGCAGCGTTGTGACAGCTTCGAGCTCTGGAAACACCATATATTTT.